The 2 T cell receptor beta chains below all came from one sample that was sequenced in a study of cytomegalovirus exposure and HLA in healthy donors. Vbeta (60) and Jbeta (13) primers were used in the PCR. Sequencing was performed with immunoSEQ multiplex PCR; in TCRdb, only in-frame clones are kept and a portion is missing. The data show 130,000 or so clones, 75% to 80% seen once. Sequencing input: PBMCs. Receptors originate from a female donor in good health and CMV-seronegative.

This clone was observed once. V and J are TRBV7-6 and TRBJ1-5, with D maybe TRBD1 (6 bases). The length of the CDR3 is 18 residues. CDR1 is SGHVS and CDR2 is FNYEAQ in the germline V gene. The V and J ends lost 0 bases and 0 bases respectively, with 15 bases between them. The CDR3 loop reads CASSLASIQGNSNQPQHF. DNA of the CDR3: TGTGCCAGCAGCTTAGCCTCAATTCAGGGGAATAGCAATCAGCCCCAGCATTTT.

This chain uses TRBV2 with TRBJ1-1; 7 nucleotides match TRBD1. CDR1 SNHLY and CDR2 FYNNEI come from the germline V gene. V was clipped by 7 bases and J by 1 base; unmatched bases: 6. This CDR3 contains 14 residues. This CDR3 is CASKGTAKNTEAFF. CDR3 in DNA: TGTGCCAGCAAGGGGACAGCCAAGAACACTGAAGCTTTCTTT.